This TCR beta chain originates from a study of blood T cells in healthy people across ages. The V gene end was trimmed by 6 bases and the J gene end by 4 bases; junction bases not matched to a gene: 4. This CDR3 comprises 14 residues. PCR was performed a second time for about 6 to 12 cycles using a sample-barcoded 5' primer and a J-beta primer mix. TCRdb ran MiXCR on the 5' RACE reads and lists one entry per CDR3 protein. The top ten clones hold under 4.5% of a sample with over 500,000 distinct CDR3 sequences, about 26% of them seen once. These sequences were also reported in another study, on T cells of mothers and their children. That source adds: All donors were healthy and Caucasian; they were three mothers and their six children.

Sample: blood. The chain has TRBV12-3 or TRBV12-4 and TRBJ1-2; 11 bases fit TRBD1. This receptor was identified in a boy aged 2 to 10 in good health. CDR3 sequence (DNA): TGTGCCAGCAGCCGGGGGACAGGGGGCTATGGCTACACCTTC. Protein product: CASSRGTGGYGYTF.